The entry below describes one T cell receptor beta chain. This record comes from a study of blood T cell repertoires in COVID-19. Study-wide context: Collection of acute and convalescent COVID-19 samples took place in the United States, Italy and Spain.

Here immunoSEQ multiplex PCR was the method, and the copy in TCRdb shows in-frame clones only, minus some. The sample has fewer than 250,000 clones, around 91% seen once; the top ten hold more than 12%. The CDR3 loop spans 18 amino acids. Germline CDR1 is LNHDA and CDR2 is SQIVND (reference sequence). V lost 4 bases and J 2 bases, leaving 22 bases between the germline ends. Residents of 24 US areas, aged about 18 to 95 years, made up the participants. This sequence originates from a man aged 30-40 years who had been exposed to COVID-19. Source material: PBMCs or T cells enriched from blood (not recorded which). This chain uses TRBV19 with TRBJ2-3; weak D call: TRBD1 (6 bases). The CDR3 loop reads CASSTQSSTGRITDTQYF. The CDR3, as DNA: TGTGCCAGTAGTACCCAGTCCTCCACAGGGAGAATCACAGATACGCAGTATTTT.